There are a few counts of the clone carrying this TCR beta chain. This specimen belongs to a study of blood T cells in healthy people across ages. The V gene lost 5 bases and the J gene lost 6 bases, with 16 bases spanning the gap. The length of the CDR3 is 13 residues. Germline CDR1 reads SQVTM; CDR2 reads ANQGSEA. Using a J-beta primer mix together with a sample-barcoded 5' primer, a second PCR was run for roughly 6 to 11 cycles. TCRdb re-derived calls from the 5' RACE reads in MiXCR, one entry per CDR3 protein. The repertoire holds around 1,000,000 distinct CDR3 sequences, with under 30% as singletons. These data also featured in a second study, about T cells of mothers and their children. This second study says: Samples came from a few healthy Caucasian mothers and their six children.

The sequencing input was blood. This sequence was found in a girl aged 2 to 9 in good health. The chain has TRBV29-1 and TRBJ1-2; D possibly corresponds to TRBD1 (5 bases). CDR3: CSVSQDTSHGYTF. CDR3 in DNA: TGCAGCGTTAGTCAGGACACCTCACATGGCTACACCTTC. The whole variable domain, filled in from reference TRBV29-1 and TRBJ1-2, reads SAVISQKPSRDICQRGTSLTIQCQVDSQVTMMFWYRQQPGQSLTLIATANQGSEATYESGFVIDKFPISRPNLTFSTLTVSNMSPEDSSIYLCSVSQDTSHGYTFGSGTRLTVV.